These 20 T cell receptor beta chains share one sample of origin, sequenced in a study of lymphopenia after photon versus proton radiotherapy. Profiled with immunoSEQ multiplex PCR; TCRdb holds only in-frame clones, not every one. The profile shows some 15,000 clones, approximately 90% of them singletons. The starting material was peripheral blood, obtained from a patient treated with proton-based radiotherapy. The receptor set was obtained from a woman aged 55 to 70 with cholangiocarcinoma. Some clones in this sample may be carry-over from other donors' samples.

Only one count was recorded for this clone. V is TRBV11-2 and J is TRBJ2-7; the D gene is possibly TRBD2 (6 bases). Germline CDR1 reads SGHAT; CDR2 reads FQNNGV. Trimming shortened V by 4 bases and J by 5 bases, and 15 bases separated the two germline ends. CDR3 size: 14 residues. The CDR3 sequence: CASSSPGLTNEQYF. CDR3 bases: TGTGCCAGCAGCTCGCCGGGACTGACAAACGAGCAGTACTTC.

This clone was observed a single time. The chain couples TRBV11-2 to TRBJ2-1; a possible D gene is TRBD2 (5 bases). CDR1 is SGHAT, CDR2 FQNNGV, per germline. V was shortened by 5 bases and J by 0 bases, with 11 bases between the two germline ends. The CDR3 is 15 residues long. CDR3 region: CASSEGTSSYNEQFF. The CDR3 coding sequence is TGTGCCAGCAGCGAGGGTACTAGCTCCTACAATGAGCAGTTCTTC.

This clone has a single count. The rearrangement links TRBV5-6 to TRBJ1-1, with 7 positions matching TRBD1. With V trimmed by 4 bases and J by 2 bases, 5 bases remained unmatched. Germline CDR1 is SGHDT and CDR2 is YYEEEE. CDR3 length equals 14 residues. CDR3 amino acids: CASSRTGINTEAFF. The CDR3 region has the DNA TGTGCCAGCAGCAGGACAGGAATTAACACTGAAGCTTTCTTT.

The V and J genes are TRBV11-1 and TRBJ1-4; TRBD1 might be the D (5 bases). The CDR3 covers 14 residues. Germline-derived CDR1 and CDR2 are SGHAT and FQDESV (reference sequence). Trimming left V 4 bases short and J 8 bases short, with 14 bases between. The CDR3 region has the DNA TGTGCCAGCAGCTCATGGGGCCACCCAGAAAAACTGTTTTTT. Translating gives CASSSWGHPEKLFF. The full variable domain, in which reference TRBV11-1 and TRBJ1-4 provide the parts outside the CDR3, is EAEVAQSPRYKITEKSQAVAFWCDPISGHATLYWYRQILGQGPELLVQFQDESVVDDSQLPKDRFSAERLKGVDSTLKIQPAELGDSAMYLCASSSWGHPEKLFFGSGTQLSVL.

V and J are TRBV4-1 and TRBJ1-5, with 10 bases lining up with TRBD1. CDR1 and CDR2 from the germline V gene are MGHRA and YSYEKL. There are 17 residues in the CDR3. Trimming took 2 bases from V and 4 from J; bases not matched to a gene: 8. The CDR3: CASSQFGPGQGNQPQHF. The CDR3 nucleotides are TGCGCCAGCAGCCAATTTGGACCGGGACAGGGGAATCAGCCCCAGCATTTT.

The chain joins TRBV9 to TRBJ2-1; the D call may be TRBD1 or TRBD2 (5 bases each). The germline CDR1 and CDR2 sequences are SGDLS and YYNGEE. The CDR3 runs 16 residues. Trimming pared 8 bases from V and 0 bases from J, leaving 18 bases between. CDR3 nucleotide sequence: TGTGCCAGTGGGAGAGGGACCAAGAGCTCCTACAATGAGCAGTTCTTC. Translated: CASGRGTKSSYNEQFF.

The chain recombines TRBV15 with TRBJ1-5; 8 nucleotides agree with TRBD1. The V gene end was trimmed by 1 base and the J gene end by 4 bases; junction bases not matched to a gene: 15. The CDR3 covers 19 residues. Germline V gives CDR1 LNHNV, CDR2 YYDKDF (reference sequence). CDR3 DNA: TGTGCCACCAGCAGAGTAGGGGACAGGTCAATCATGGGAAATCAGCCCCAGCATTTT. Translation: CATSRVGDRSIMGNQPQHF.

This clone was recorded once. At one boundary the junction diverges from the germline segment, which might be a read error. The CDR3 DNA follows: TGTGCCAGCAGTTTTCAAAGGCTGGGAAAAGTGTTTTTT. It yields the protein CASSFQRLGKVFF. The chain employs TRBV6-5 and TRBJ1-4, with unresolved D. The CDR3 is made up of 13 amino acids. Germline V gene lookup returns CDR1 MNHEY and CDR2 SVGAGI.

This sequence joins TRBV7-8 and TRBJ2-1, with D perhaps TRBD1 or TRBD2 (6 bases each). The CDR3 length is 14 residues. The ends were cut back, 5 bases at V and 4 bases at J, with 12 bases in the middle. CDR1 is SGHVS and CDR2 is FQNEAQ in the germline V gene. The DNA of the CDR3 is TGTGCCAGCAGCGAAGGGGGGCATTACAATGAGCAGTTCTTC. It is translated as CASSEGGHYNEQFF. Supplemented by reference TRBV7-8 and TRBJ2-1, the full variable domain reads GAGVSQSPRYKVAKRGQDVALRCDPISGHVSLFWYQQALGQGPEFLTYFQNEAQLDKSGLPSDRFFAERPEGSVSTLKIQRTQQEDSAVYLCASSEGGHYNEQFFGPGTRLTVL.

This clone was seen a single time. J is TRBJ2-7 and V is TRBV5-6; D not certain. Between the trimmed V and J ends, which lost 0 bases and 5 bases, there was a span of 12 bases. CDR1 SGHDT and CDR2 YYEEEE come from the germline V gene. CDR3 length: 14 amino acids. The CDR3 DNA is TGTGCCAGCAGCTTGGAAGGGTCGGGCCACGAGCAGTACTTC. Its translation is CASSLEGSGHEQYF.

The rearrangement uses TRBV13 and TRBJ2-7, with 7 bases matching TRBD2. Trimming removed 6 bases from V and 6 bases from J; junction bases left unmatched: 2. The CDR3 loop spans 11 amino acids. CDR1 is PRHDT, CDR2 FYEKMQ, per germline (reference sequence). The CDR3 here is CASSGRAEQYF. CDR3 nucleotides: TGTGCCAGCAGTGGGAGGGCCGAGCAGTACTTC.

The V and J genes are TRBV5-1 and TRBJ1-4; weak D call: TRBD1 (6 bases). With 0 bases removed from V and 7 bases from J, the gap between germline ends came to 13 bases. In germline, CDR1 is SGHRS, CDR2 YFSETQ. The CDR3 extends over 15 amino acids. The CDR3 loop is CASSLVQGMGEKLFF. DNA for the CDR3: TGCGCCAGCAGCTTGGTACAGGGAATGGGTGAAAAACTGTTTTTT. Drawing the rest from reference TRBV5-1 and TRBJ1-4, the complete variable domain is KAGVTQTPRYLIKTRGQQVTLSCSPISGHRSVSWYQQTPGQGLQFLFEYFSETQRNKGNFPGRFSGRQFSNSRSEMNVSTLELGDSALYLCASSLVQGMGEKLFFGSGTQLSVL.

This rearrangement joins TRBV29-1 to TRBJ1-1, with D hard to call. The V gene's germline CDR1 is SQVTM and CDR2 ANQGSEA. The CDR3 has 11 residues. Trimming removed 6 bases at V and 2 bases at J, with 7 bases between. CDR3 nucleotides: TGCAGCGTCACAAGAAACACTGAAGCTTTCTTT. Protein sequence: CSVTRNTEAFF.

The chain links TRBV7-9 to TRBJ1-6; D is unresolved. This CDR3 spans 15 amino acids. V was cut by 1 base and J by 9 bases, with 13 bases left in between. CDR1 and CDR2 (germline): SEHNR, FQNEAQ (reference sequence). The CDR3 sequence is CASSLVGGSGSPLHF. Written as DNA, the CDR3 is TGTGCCAGCAGCTTAGTCGGAGGCTCCGGTTCACCCCTCCACTTT.

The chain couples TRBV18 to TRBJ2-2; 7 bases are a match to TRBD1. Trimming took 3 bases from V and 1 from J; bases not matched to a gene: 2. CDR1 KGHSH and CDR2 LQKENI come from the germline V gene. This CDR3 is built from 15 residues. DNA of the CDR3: TGTGCCAGCTCACCCAGGACAGGGAACACCGGGGAGCTGTTTTTT. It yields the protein CASSPRTGNTGELFF.

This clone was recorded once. The CDR3 sequence is CASSLEGTGRGTEAFF. The CDR3 coding sequence is TGCGCCAGCAGCTTGGAGGGGACAGGGAGGGGGACTGAAGCTTTCTTT. The chain links TRBV5-1 to TRBJ1-1, with TRBD1 matching 9 bases. The germline CDR1 and CDR2 sequences are SGHRS and YFSETQ. With 0 bases clipped from V and 5 bases from J, the junction kept 8 bases outside the gene matches. The CDR3 spans 16 residues.

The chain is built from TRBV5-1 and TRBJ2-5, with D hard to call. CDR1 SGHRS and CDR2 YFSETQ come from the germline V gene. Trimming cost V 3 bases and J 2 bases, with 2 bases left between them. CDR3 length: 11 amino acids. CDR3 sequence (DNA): TGCGCCAGCAGCTATCAAGAGACCCAGTACTTC. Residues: CASSYQETQYF.

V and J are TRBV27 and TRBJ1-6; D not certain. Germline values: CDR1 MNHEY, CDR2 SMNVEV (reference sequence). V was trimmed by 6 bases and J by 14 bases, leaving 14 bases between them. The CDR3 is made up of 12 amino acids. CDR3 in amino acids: CASSPMGKSLHF. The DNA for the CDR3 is TGTGCCAGCAGCCCTATGGGGAAGTCCCTCCACTTT.

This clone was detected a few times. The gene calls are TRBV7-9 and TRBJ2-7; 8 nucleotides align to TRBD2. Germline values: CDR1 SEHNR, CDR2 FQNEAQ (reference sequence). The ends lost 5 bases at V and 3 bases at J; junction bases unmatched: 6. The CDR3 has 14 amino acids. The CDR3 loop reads CASSPWREDYEQYF. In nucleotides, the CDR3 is TGTGCCAGCAGCCCCTGGCGGGAGGACTACGAGCAGTACTTC.

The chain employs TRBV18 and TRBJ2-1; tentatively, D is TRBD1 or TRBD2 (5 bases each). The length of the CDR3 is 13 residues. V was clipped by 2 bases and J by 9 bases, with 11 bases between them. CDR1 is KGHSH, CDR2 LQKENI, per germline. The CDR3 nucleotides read TGTGCCAGCTCACCAGGGACGCCGGGTGAGCAGTTCTTC. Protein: CASSPGTPGEQFF.